This TCR beta chain was captured by sequencing in a study of T-cell reconstitution after alpha-beta-depleted transplantation in children. Unique molecular identifiers were incorporated into the prepared TCRbeta library. TCRdb redid the calling of the PCR reads with MiXCR, one entry per CDR3 protein. This repertoire shows 440,000 or so distinct CDR3 sequences, roughly a tenth found once; its top ten account for 4.5% to 6%. V lost 3 bases to trimming and J lost 2 bases, with 7 bases between them. The length of the CDR3 is 13 residues. Looked up from germline, CDR1 is KGHSH and CDR2 is LQKENI. This clonotype was counted only a few times.

The TCR originated in a human donor who donated a stem cell graft to a child with acute myeloid leukemia. The chain recombines TRBV18 with TRBJ2-5; the D is unclear. Source: PBMCs from the stem cell graft donor, taken from the stem cell graft. The CDR3, as DNA: TGTGCCAGCTCACCGCCCACTCAAGAGACCCAGTACTTC. It encodes CASSPPTQETQYF. Full variable domain (remainder filled in from reference TRBV18 and TRBJ2-5): NAGVMQNPRHLVRRRGQEARLRCSPMKGHSHVYWYRQLPEEGLKFMVYLQKENIIDESGMPKERFSAEFPKEGPSILRIQQVVRGDSAAYFCASSPPTQETQYFGPGTRLLVL.